The TCR beta chain under discussion was sequenced for a study of T-cell reconstitution after alpha-beta-depleted transplantation in children. Study observations and caveats: It was newly produced T cells that mostly accounted for T-cell counts and diversity one year after transplant. In patients about two months after transplant, alpha-beta T cells reportedly arose from several hundred expanded graft clones. High day-60 TCRbeta diversity in some patients came from surviving recipient T cells and thymic progenitors.

This clonotype has just a few counts. Its antigen is undetermined. Unique molecular identifiers featured in how the TCRbeta library was prepared. One entry per CDR3 protein, called by TCRdb with MiXCR from the PCR reads. The sample carries fewer than 700,000 distinct CDR3 sequences, 10% to 15% recorded once. Trimming took 6 bases from V and 0 from J, leaving 12 bases between them. The CDR3 has 14 residues. Germline CDR1 SQVTM, CDR2 ANQGSEA. The chain uses TRBV29-1 and TRBJ1-3; D is unresolved. The sample was PBMCs, mostly from graft donor cells, taken 360 days after TCRalphabeta/CD19-depleted stem cell transplant. The receptor was derived from a male patient between 5 and 17 years old who had a stem cell transplant for acute myeloid leukemia, so the T cells may come from the graft donor. The CDR3 reads CSVTRQISGNTIYF. As DNA, the CDR3 is TGCAGCGTCACCAGACAAATCTCTGGAAACACCATATATTTT.